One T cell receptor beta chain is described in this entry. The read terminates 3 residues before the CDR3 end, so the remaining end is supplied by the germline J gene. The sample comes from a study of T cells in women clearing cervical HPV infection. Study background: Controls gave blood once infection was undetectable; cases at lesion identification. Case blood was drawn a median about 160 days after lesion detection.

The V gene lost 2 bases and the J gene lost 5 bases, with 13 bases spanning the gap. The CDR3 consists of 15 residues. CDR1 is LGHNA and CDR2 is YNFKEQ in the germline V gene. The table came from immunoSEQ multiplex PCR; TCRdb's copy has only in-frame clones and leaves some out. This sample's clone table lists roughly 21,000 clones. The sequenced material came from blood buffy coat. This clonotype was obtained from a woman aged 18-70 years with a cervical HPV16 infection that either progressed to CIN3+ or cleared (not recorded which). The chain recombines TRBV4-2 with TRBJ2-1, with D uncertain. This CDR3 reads CASSQQPRSHNEQFF. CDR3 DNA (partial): TGTGCCAGCAGCCAACAACCACGAAGCCACAATGAG.